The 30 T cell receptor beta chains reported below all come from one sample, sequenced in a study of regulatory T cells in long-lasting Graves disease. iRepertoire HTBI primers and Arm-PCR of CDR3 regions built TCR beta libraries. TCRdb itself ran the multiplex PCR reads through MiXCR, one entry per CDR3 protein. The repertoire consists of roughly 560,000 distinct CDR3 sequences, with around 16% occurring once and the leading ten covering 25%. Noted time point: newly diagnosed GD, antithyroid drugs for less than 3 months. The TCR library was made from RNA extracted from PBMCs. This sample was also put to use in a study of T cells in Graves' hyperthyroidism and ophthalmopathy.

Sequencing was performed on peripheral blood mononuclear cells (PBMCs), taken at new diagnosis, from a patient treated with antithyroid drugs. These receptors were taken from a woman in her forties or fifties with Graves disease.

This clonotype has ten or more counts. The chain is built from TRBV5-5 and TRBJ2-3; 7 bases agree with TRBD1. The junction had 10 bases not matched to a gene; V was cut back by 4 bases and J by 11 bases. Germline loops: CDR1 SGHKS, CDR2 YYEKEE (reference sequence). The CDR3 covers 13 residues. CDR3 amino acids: CASSLNRQGEQYF. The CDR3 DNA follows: TGTGCCAGCAGCCTAAACAGACAGGGTGAGCAGTATTTT.

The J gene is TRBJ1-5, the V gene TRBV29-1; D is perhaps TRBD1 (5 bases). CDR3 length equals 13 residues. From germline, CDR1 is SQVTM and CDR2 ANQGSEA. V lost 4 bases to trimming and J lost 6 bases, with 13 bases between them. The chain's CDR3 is CSVGEGTRQPQHF. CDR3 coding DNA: TGCAGCGTTGGAGAGGGGACTCGTCAGCCCCAGCATTTT. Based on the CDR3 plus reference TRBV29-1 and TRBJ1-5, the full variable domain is SAVISQKPSRDICQRGTSLTIQCQVDSQVTMMFWYRQQPGQSLTLIATANQGSEATYESGFVIDKFPISRPNLTFSTLTVSNMSPEDSSIYLCSVGEGTRQPQHFGDGTRLSIL.

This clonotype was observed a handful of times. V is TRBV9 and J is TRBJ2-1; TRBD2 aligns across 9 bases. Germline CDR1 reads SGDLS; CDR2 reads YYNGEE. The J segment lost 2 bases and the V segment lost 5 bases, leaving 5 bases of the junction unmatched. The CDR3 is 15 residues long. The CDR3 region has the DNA TGTGCCAGCAGGGGAGGCGGGGGGGCCTACAATGAGCAGTTCTTC. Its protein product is CASRGGGGAYNEQFF.

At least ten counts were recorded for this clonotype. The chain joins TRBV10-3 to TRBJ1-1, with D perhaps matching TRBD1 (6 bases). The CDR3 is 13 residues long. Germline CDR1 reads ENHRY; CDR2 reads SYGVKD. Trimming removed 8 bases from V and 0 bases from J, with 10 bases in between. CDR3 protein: CAIAGTLNTEAFF. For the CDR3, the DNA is TGTGCCATCGCCGGGACACTGAACACTGAAGCTTTCTTT.

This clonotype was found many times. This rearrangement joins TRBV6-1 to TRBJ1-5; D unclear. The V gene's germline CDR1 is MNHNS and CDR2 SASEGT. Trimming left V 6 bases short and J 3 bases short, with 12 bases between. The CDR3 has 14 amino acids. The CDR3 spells CASRTGSPNQPQHF. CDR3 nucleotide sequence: TGTGCCAGCAGAACGGGCAGCCCCAATCAGCCCCAGCATTTT.

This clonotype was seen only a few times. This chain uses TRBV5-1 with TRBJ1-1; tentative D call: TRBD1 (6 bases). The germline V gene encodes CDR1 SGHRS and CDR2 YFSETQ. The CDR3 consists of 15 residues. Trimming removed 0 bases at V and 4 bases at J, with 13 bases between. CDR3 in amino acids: CASSLELRGGTEAFF. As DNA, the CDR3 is TGCGCCAGCAGCTTGGAGTTAAGGGGGGGCACTGAAGCTTTCTTT.

The CDR3 protein is CSADAPDRHGYTF. The CDR3 region has the DNA TGCAGTGCTGATGCCCCGGACAGACATGGCTACACCTTC. This chain joins TRBV20-1 and TRBJ1-2, with D possibly being TRBD1 (6 bases). Trimming left V 5 bases short and J 6 bases short, with 16 bases between. CDR1 DFQATT and CDR2 SNEGSKA come from the germline V gene (reference sequence). The CDR3 loop spans 13 amino acids.

CDR3 residues: CASSIEEGPRTEAFF. CDR3 coding DNA: TGTGCCAGTAGTATAGAGGAGGGACCGAGGACTGAAGCTTTCTTT. V gene TRBV19 combines with J gene TRBJ1-1, with a tentative D call TRBD1 (5 bases). The CDR3 loop spans 15 amino acids. CDR1 is LNHDA and CDR2 is SQIVND in the germline V gene (reference sequence). V lost 0 bases and J lost 5, with 13 bases in between.

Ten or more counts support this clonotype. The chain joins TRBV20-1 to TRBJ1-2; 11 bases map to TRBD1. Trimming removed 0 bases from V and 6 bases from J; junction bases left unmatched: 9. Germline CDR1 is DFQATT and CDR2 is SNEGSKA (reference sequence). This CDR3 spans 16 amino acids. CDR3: CSARDSPGQGADGYTF. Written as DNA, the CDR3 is TGCAGTGCTAGAGATTCCCCTGGACAGGGGGCCGATGGCTACACCTTC.

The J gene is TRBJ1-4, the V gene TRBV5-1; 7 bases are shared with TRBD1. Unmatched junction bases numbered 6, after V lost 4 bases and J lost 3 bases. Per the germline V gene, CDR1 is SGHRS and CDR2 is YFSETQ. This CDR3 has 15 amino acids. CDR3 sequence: CASSGQGGPNEKLFF. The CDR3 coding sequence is TGCGCCAGCAGCGGGCAAGGGGGCCCTAATGAAAAACTGTTTTTT.

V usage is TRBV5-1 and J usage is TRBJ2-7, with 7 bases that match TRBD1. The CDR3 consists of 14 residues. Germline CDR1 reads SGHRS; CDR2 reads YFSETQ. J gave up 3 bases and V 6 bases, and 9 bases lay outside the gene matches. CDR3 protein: CASTTGTANYEQYF. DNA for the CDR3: TGCGCCAGCACCACCGGGACAGCTAACTACGAGCAGTACTTC.

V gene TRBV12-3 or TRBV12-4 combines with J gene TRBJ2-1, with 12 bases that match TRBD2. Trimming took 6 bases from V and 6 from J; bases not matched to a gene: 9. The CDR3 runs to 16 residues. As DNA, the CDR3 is TGTGCCAGCAGCCTTGGACTAGCGGGGACCTCCAATGAGCAGTTCTTC. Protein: CASSLGLAGTSNEQFF.

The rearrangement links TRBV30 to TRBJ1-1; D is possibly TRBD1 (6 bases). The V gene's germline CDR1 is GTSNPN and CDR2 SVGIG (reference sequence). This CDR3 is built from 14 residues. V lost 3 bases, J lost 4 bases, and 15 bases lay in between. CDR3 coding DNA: TGTGCCTGGAGCGAACAGGGTGTGATCACTGAAGCTTTCTTT. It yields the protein CAWSEQGVITEAFF.

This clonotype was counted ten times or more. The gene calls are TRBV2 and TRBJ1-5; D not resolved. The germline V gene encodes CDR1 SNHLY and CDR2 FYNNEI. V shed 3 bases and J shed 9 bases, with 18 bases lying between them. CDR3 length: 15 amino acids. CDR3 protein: CASSDLQTSLGPQHF. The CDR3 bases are TGTGCCAGCAGTGATCTCCAGACCAGCTTGGGGCCCCAGCATTTT. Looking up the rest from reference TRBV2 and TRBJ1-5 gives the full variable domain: EPEVTQTPSHQVTQMGQEVILRCVPISNHLYFYWYRQILGQKVEFLVSFYNNEISEKSEIFDDQFSVERPDGSNFTLKIRSTKLEDSAMYFCASSDLQTSLGPQHFGDGTRLSIL.

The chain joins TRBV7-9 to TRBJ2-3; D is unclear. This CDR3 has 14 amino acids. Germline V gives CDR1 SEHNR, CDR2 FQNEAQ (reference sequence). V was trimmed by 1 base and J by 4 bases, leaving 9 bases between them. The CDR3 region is CASSLDSRADTQYF. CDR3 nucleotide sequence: TGTGCCAGCAGCTTAGATAGTAGAGCAGATACGCAGTATTTT.

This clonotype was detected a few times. The CDR3: CASSPGDFKAYEQYF. In DNA, the CDR3 is TGTGCCAGCAGTCCCGGGGACTTCAAGGCCTACGAGCAGTACTTC. The chain employs TRBV12-3 or TRBV12-4 and TRBJ2-7; tentative D call: TRBD2 (6 bases). The CDR3 runs to 15 residues. The V end lost 5 bases, the J end lost 2 bases, and 16 bases lay between the germline ends.

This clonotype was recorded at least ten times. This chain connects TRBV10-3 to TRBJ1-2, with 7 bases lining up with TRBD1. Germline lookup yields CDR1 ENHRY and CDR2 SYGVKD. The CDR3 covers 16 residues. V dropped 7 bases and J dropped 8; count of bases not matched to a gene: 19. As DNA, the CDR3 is TGTGCCATCACCGCCGACAGGGTACACCGCTTTGGGGGCTACACCTTC. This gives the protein CAITADRVHRFGGYTF.

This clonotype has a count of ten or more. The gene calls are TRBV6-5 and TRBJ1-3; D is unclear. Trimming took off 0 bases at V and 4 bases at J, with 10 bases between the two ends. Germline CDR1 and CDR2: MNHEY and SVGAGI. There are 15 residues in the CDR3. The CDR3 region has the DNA TGTGCCAGCAGTTACTCGAGAGACACAGGAAACACCATATATTTT. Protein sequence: CASSYSRDTGNTIYF.

The CDR3 DNA reads TGCGCCAGCAGCCCCTCAGGGTACTCTGGAAACACCATATATTTT. Amino acids: CASSPSGYSGNTIYF. The chain combines TRBV5-1 with TRBJ1-3; D is perhaps TRBD1 (5 bases). Trimming cost V 4 bases and J 0 bases, with 11 bases left between them. In germline, CDR1 is SGHRS, CDR2 YFSETQ. The CDR3 is 15 amino acids.

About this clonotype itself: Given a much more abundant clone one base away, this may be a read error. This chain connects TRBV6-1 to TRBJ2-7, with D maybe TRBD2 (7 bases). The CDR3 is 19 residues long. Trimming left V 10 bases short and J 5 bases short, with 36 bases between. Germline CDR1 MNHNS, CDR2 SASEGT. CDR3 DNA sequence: TGTGCCACCCAGGACCTGCGTAGGGGGGGGGCTAGGGCCGGCCACGAGCAGTACTTC. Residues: CATQDLRRGGARAGHEQYF.

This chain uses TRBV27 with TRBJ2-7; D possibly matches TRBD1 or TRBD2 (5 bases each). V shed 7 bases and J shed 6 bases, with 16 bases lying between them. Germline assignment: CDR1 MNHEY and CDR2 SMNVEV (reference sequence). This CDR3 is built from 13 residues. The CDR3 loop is CASKGIASAEQYF. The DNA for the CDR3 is TGTGCCAGCAAGGGGATAGCGTCGGCCGAGCAGTACTTC.

The CDR3 reads CASSLALGTGSQGGYTF. CDR3 DNA sequence: TGTGCCAGCAGCTTGGCCCTCGGGACAGGTTCTCAGGGTGGCTACACCTTC. This rearrangement joins TRBV5-8 to TRBJ1-2; 8 nucleotides line up with TRBD1. The germline V gene has CDR1 SGHTS and CDR2 YDEGEE. V lost 0 bases to trimming and J lost 7 bases; unmatched junction nucleotides: 14. There are 17 residues in the CDR3.

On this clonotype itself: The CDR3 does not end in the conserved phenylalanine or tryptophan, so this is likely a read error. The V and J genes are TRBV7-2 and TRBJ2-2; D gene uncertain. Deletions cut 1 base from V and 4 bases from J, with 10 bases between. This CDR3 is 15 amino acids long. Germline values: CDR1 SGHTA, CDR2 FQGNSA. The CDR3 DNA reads TGTGCCAGCAGCTTAGTGATGACCCTCACCGGGGAGCTGTTTTCT. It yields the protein CASSLVMTLTGELFS.

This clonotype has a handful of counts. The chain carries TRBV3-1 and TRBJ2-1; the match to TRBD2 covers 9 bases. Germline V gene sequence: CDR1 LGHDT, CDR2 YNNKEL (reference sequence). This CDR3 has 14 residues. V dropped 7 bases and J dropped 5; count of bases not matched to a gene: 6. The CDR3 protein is CASTRSGGNNEQFF. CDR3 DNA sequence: TGTGCCAGCACTAGAAGCGGGGGGAACAATGAGCAGTTCTTC.

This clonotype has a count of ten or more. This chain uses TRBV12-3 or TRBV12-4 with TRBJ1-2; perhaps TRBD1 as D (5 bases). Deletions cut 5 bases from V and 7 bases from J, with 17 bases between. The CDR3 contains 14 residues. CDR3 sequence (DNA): TGTGCCAGCAGTCCCCAGGACGGGGACGGTGGCTACACCTTC. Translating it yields CASSPQDGDGGYTF.

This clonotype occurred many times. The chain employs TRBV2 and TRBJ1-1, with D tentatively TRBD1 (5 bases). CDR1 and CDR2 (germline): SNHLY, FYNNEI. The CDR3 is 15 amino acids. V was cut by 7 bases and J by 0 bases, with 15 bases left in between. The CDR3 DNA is TGTGCCAGCACTGGGACGGGAGGTGTGAACACTGAAGCTTTCTTT. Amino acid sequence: CASTGTGGVNTEAFF.

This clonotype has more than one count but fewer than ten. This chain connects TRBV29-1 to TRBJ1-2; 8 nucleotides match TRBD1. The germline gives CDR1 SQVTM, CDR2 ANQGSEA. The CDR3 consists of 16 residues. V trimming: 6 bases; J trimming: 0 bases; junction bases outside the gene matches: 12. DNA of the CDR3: TGCAGCGTGACAGGGGAGGGAGTTATAACTAACTATGGCTACACCTTC. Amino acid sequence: CSVTGEGVITNYGYTF.

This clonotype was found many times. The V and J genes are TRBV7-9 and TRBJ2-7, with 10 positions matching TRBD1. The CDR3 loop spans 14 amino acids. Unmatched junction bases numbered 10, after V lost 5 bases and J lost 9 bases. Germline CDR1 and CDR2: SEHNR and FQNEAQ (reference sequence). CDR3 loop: CASSTSAGTGVQYF. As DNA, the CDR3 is TGTGCCAGCAGCACCTCGGCCGGGACAGGGGTGCAGTACTTC.

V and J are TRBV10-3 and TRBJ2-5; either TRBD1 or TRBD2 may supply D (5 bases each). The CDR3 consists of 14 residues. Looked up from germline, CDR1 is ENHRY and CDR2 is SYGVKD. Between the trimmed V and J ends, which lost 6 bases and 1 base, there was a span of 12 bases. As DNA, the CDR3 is TGTGCCATCAGGGACACTAGAGTCCAAGAGACCCAGTACTTC. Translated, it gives CAIRDTRVQETQYF.

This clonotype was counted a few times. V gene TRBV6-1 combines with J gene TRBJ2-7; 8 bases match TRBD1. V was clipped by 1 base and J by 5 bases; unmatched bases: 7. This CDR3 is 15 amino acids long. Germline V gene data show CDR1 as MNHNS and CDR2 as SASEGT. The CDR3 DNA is TGTGCCAGCAGTGAAGTGGACAGGGTTTCGGACGAGCAGTACTTC. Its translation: CASSEVDRVSDEQYF.